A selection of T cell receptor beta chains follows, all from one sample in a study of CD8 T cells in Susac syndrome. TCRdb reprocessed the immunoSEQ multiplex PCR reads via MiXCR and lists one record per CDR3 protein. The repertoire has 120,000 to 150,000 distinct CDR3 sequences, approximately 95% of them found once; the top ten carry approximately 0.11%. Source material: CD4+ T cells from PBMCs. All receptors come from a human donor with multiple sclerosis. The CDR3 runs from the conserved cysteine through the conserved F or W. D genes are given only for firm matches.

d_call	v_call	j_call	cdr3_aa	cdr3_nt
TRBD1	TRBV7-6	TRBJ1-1	CASSAQQGATEAFF	TGTGCCAGCAGCGCACAACAGGGGGCTACTGAAGCTTTCTTT
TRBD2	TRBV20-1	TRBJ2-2	CSGLAPTGELFF	TGCAGTGGACTAGCGCCTACCGGGGAGCTGTTTTTT
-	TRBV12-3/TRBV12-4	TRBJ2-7	CASSMAVEQYF	TGTGCCAGCAGTATGGCTGTCGAGCAGTACTTC
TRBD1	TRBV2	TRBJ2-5	CASSGDRGQSETQYF	TGTGCCAGCAGTGGAGACAGGGGGCAATCGGAGACCCAGTACTTC
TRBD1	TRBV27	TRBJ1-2	CASSFSETGLPGGYTF	TGTGCCAGCAGTTTCAGTGAGACAGGGCTGCCCGGAGGCTACACCTTC
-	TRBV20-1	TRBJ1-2	CSARVGASDSYGYTF	TGCAGTGCTAGAGTGGGGGCCAGCGACTCTTATGGCTACACCTTC
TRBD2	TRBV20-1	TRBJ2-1	CSARDPLAGADNEQFF	TGCAGTGCTAGAGACCCGCTAGCGGGGGCGGACAATGAGCAGTTCTTC
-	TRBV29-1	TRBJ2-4	CSVTMHGRAKNIQYF	TGCAGCGTAACAATGCATGGGCGGGCCAAAAACATTCAGTACTTC
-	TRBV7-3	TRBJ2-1	CASSLGMREQFF	TGTGCCAGCAGCTTAGGGATGAGGGAGCAGTTCTTC
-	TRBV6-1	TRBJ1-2	CASVEGPSNYGYTF	TGTGCCAGCGTGGAGGGGCCGTCTAACTATGGCTACACCTTC
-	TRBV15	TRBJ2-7	CATSRPSNLYEQYF	TGTGCCACCAGCAGACCTAGCAACCTCTACGAGCAGTACTTC
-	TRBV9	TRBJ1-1	CASSVMGRDTEAFF	TGTGCCAGCAGCGTAATGGGACGGGACACTGAAGCTTTCTTT
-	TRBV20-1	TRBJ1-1	CSATNVRVNTEAFF	TGCAGTGCTACAAACGTCAGAGTGAACACTGAAGCTTTCTTT
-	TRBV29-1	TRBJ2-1	CSVLTSSEQFF	TGCAGCGTGCTGACTAGTAGTGAGCAGTTCTTC
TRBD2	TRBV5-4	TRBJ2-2	CASSFSGRANGELFF	TGTGCCAGCAGCTTTAGCGGGAGGGCGAACGGGGAGCTGTTTTTT
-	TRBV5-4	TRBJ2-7	CASSPRITSYEQYF	TGTGCCAGCAGCCCCAGAATTACCTCCTACGAGCAGTACTTC
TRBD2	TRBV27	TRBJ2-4	CASNERAGINIQYF	TGTGCCAGCAACGAGCGAGCGGGGATAAACATTCAGTACTTC
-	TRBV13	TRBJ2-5	CASSLGAAQYF	TGTGCCAGCAGCTTAGGGGCGGCCCAGTACTTC